This TCR beta chain was identified in a study of T-cell memory formation after mild COVID-19. About the study: Largely, TCR clusters stayed within a single donor.

V was pared by 4 bases and J by 7 bases, with 15 bases between. Germline CDR1 SGHRS, CDR2 YFSETQ. The CDR3 consists of 14 residues. General observations from the study: Cross-reactive memory seemingly joined, as some responding clones were found in pre-infection memory. The authors left the SARS-CoV-2 specificity of second-wave clones peaking on day 37 unconfirmed. A second wave expanding day 15 to 37 was CD4+-biased; contracting clones were balanced.

As to this clonotype: Antigen: not known.

One entry per CDR3 protein, called by TCRdb with MiXCR from the 5' RACE reads. The sample comprises 240,000 or so distinct CDR3 sequences, over 8.5% of which are singletons, and under 25% rests with the top ten. Sequences were obtained from PBMCs or a T cell subset sorted from them (not recorded which). This rearrangement joins TRBV5-1 to TRBJ2-1, with D perhaps TRBD1 (6 bases). This receptor was identified in a man aged 18 to 35 who had mild COVID-19 (a few samples of this study predate the infection). Cell type and time point are not known. This CDR3 reads CASSLEGGLNEQFF. The CDR3 DNA reads TGCGCCAGCAGCCTGGAAGGGGGTTTGAATGAGCAGTTCTTC.